One sample yielded the 10 T cell receptor beta chains listed below, sequenced in a study of identical twins. TCRdb called the 5' RACE reads again in MiXCR, with one record for every CDR3 protein. The sample yields hundreds of thousands of distinct CDR3 sequences, approximately 6.1% seen once. Specimen: naive T cells sorted from blood. The receptor source for this set is a man younger than 35 in good health.

This clonotype was counted ten times or more. The V and J genes are TRBV27 and TRBJ2-7; TRBD2 aligns across 7 bases. J was trimmed by 3 bases and V by 2 bases; bases with no gene match: 7. The germline CDR1 and CDR2 sequences are MNHEY and SMNVEV (reference sequence). This CDR3 contains 15 residues. CDR3 bases: TGTGCCAGCAGTTTAAAGGGGACTAATAACTACGAGCAGTACTTC. Translation gives CASSLKGTNNYEQYF.

This clonotype was detected only a few times. CDR3 amino acids: CASSLPPSYNEQFF. The CDR3 bases are TGTGCCAGCAGCCTACCTCCTTCCTACAATGAGCAGTTCTTC. The V call is TRBV11-3, the J call TRBJ2-1; D is undetermined. This CDR3 is built from 14 residues. Germline V gene lookup returns CDR1 SGHNT and CDR2 YENEEA. The V end lost 5 bases, the J end lost 1 base, and 9 bases lay between the germline ends.

In this sample, this clonotype turned up a few times. The gene calls are TRBV11-2 and TRBJ2-7, with D possibly matching TRBD2 (6 bases). Trimming took off 0 bases at V and 0 bases at J, with 15 bases between the two ends. The CDR3 length is 17 residues. CDR1 and CDR2 from the germline V gene are SGHAT and FQNNGV. The CDR3 DNA reads TGTGCCAGCAGCTTAGAGACGGAGGACGGGAGCTCCTACGAGCAGTACGTC. Translated: CASSLETEDGSSYEQYV.

This clonotype came up once. This chain links TRBV20-1 with TRBJ1-2; no definite D call. This CDR3 has 13 amino acids. V lost 0 bases and J lost 6, with 11 bases in between. Per germline, CDR1 DFQATT and CDR2 SNEGSKA (reference sequence). The CDR3 region is CSARDPQDNGYTF. The CDR3 region has the DNA TGCAGTGCTAGAGATCCCCAGGATAATGGCTACACCTTC.

This clonotype was counted between two and nine times. The V and J genes are TRBV7-2 and TRBJ2-6; D is uncertain. There are 14 residues in the CDR3. The V end was cut by 3 bases, the J end by 4 bases, with 7 bases between. The germline CDR1 and CDR2 sequences are SGHTA and FQGNSA. The CDR3 region is CASSFSPGANVLTF. The CDR3 nucleotides are TGTGCCAGCAGCTTCTCTCCAGGGGCCAACGTCCTGACTTTC.

The rearrangement links TRBV2 to TRBJ2-2; tentatively, D is TRBD2 (6 bases). In germline, CDR1 is SNHLY, CDR2 FYNNEI. The CDR3 has 15 amino acids. V lost 4 bases and J lost 0, with 9 bases in between. The CDR3: CASSASGSNTGELFF. The CDR3 DNA reads TGTGCCAGCAGTGCCAGCGGGTCGAACACCGGGGAGCTGTTTTTT.

The sample holds many counts of this clonotype. The V call is TRBV12-3 or TRBV12-4, the J call TRBJ2-7, with unresolved D. V gave up 4 bases and J gave up 0 bases, with 7 bases separating them. The CDR3 loop spans 13 amino acids. In nucleotides, the CDR3 is TGTGCCAGCAGTTCGGCGAACTCCTACGAGCAGTACTTC. Amino acid sequence: CASSSANSYEQYF.

The chain joins TRBV4-1 to TRBJ2-1, with D tentatively TRBD1 or TRBD2 (9 bases each). V dropped 0 bases and J dropped 10 bases, with 31 bases sitting between them. The CDR3 runs to 20 residues. CDR1 and CDR2 (germline): MGHRA, YSYEKL. The CDR3 DNA reads as TGCGCCAGCAGCCAAGAAAGACAGGGGGTTTTTCAAGCGGGAGGCGGGGAGCAGTTCTTC. This translates into CASSQERQGVFQAGGGEQFF.

This sequence joins TRBV7-9 and TRBJ1-1; 7 bases are shared with TRBD1. Looked up from germline, CDR1 is SEHNR and CDR2 is FQNEAQ (reference sequence). CDR3 size: 14 residues. V was clipped by 5 bases and J by 1 base; unmatched bases: 4. CDR3 DNA sequence: TGTGCCAGCAGCATGACAGGGCGGAACACTGAAGCTTTCTTT. Translating it yields CASSMTGRNTEAFF.

This chain's CDR3 is CASSGTLAYNEQFF. In nucleotides, the CDR3 is TGCGCCAGTTCCGGGACACTCGCCTACAATGAGCAGTTCTTC. The rearrangement joins TRBV10-1 to TRBJ2-1; possibly TRBD1 for D (6 bases). This CDR3 contains 14 residues. Trimming stripped 9 bases from V and 2 bases from J, with 14 bases between. Germline CDR1 and CDR2: WNHNN and SYGVQD (reference sequence).